Listed below are T cell receptor beta chains from one sample, sequenced in a study of blood T cells in healthy people across ages. One entry per CDR3 protein results from TCRdb running MiXCR on the 5' RACE reads. Of about 840,000 distinct CDR3 sequences listed, just under 30% are singletons. These data were also reused for a study on T cells of mothers and their children.

Sequencing used blood. The receptors come from a woman aged 40-49 years in good health. CDR3s include the opening cysteine and the closing phenylalanine or tryptophan. A D gene is named only where the DNA matches it firmly. Only part of the rows carry a size: once, few, many, or a class if the clone is expanded.

>TRBV5-1|-|TRBJ1-3|few
CASSLDAPPGNTIYF
TGCGCCAGCAGCTTGGATGCACCCCCTGGAAACACCATATATTTT
>TRBV6-1|-|TRBJ1-2|-
CASSEQGVIKNYGYTF
TGTGCCAGCAGTGAACAGGGTGTCATAAAAAACTATGGCTACACCTTC
>TRBV29-1|-|TRBJ2-1|many
CSVEAAGASSYNEQFF
TGCAGCGTTGAAGCCGCCGGGGCGAGCTCCTACAATGAGCAGTTCTTC
>TRBV4-2|TRBD1|TRBJ2-4|-
CASRPGQGASLDIQYF
TGTGCCAGCAGACCTGGACAGGGGGCATCGTTGGACATTCAGTACTTC
>TRBV7-8|-|TRBJ2-3|few
CASSLMGVWDSGPYTQYF
TGTGCCAGCAGCTTAATGGGGGTATGGGATAGCGGCCCCTATACGCAGTATTTT
>TRBV10-3|TRBD2|TRBJ2-1|few
CAIKLSSVSGGLGEQFF
TGTGCCATCAAATTATCCAGCGTGTCGGGGGGGCTCGGTGAGCAGTTCTTC
>TRBV28|-|TRBJ2-5|-
CASSPTGSTVQYF
TGTGCCAGCAGTCCGACGGGGTCTACGGTGCAGTACTTC
>TRBV9|-|TRBJ2-7|few
CVSSVDFDGPYEQYF
TGTGTCAGCAGCGTAGATTTCGATGGACCCTACGAGCAGTACTTC
>TRBV10-3|TRBD1|TRBJ1-2|-
CAISDGDRDSFYGYTF
TGTGCCATCAGTGACGGGGACAGGGATTCTTTCTATGGCTACACCTTC
>TRBV5-1|-|TRBJ1-4|-
CASSLGAVSTNEKLFF
TGCGCCAGCAGCTTGGGAGCTGTGTCAACTAATGAAAAACTGTTTTTT
>TRBV5-1|-|TRBJ2-2|few
CASSFRTHSNTGELFF
TGCGCCAGCAGCTTTCGGACACACTCGAACACCGGGGAGCTGTTTTTT
>TRBV28|-|TRBJ1-1|-
CASSFVQTGKAFF
TGTGCCAGCAGTTTTGTGCAGACGGGTAAAGCTTTCTTT
>TRBV20-1|-|TRBJ1-2|-
CSARVRDGFYGYTF
TGCAGTGCTAGAGTGAGGGACGGTTTCTATGGCTACACCTTC
>TRBV7-2|-|TRBJ1-2|-
CASSLARAGAGYTF
TGTGCCAGCAGCTTAGCTAGGGCAGGGGCTGGCTACACCTTC
>TRBV11-2|TRBD1|TRBJ2-1|-
CASSLVSPADRGNSSSYNEQFF
TGTGCCAGCAGCTTAGTATCCCCCGCCGACAGGGGGAACTCCAGCTCCTACAATGAGCAGTTCTTC
>TRBV29-1|-|TRBJ1-2|many
CSVEPPGEEGYGYTF
TGCAGCGTTGAACCCCCCGGTGAGGAGGGATATGGCTACACCTTC
>TRBV12-3/TRBV12-4|-|TRBJ1-2|few
CASSLDGGGNYGYTF
TGTGCCAGCAGTTTAGACGGGGGCGGGAACTATGGCTACACCTTC
>TRBV18|-|TRBJ1-1|-
CASSPPSRSGAEAFF
TGTGCCAGCTCACCACCTAGCAGGTCCGGGGCTGAAGCTTTCTTT
>TRBV6-4|TRBD2|TRBJ2-3|-
CASSVTSSHTDTQYF
TGTGCCAGCAGCGTGACTAGCAGCCACACAGATACGCAGTATTTT
>TRBV20-1|-|TRBJ1-2|few
CSGLGPLGYTF
TGCAGCGGGCTGGGGCCTCTTGGCTACACCTTC
>TRBV25-1|-|TRBJ2-7|-
CASSDHQDGSYEQYF
TGTGCCAGCAGTGACCATCAGGATGGCTCCTACGAGCAGTACTTC
>TRBV29-1|-|TRBJ1-1|many
CSVEEHGGRDTEAFF
TGCAGCGTTGAAGAGCACGGGGGTAGGGACACTGAAGCTTTCTTT
>TRBV6-2/TRBV6-3|-|TRBJ2-5|-
CASSYWTAGAETQYF
TGTGCCAGCAGTTACTGGACCGCAGGGGCAGAGACCCAGTACTTC
>TRBV6-6|TRBD2|TRBJ2-2|few
CAGSSRGGAGELFF
TGTGCCGGCAGTTCCCGGGGGGGGGCCGGGGAGCTGTTTTTT
>TRBV27|TRBD1|TRBJ2-6|-
CAGSSPGTGRFSGANVLTF
TGTGCCGGCAGTTCCCCGGGGACAGGTCGGTTCTCTGGGGCCAACGTCCTGACTTTC
>TRBV6-6|TRBD1|TRBJ1-5|many
CASSPGQGRNQPQHF
TGTGCCAGCAGCCCCGGACAGGGCCGCAATCAGCCCCAGCATTTT
>TRBV12-3/TRBV12-4|TRBD2|TRBJ2-3|-
CASSTGLRKRGGTDTQYF
TGTGCCAGCAGCACAGGACTTAGGAAGCGGGGGGGCACAGATACGCAGTATTTT
>TRBV7-9|-|TRBJ2-1|few
CASSLSSEVSYNEQFF
TGTGCCAGCAGCCTTTCTAGCGAGGTTTCCTACAATGAGCAGTTCTTC
>TRBV6-6|-|TRBJ2-1|few
CASRRGDSSYNEQFF
TGTGCCAGCAGGCGCGGGGATTCCTCCTACAATGAGCAGTTCTTC
>TRBV20-1|-|TRBJ2-3|many
CSASRGDTDTQYF
TGCAGTGCTAGTAGGGGGGACACAGATACGCAGTATTTT
>TRBV18|TRBD1|TRBJ2-6|many
CASSSGTGLTGANVLTF
TGTGCCAGCTCATCCGGGACAGGGTTAACTGGGGCCAACGTCCTGACTTTC
>TRBV9|-|TRBJ2-7|-
CASSVDPAGYEQYF
TGTGCCAGCAGCGTAGACCCGGCGGGCTACGAGCAGTACTTC
>TRBV5-1|TRBD1|TRBJ1-5|-
CASSLDGQGGQPQHF
TGCGCCAGCAGCTTGGACGGACAGGGAGGACAGCCCCAGCATTTT
>TRBV28|TRBD1|TRBJ1-2|-
CASRPSNRGGGYTF
TGTGCCAGCAGGCCTAGTAACAGGGGAGGCGGCTACACCTTC
>TRBV24-1|-|TRBJ1-2|-
CATSEADSSNYGYTF
TGTGCCACCAGTGAGGCGGACAGTTCTAACTATGGCTACACCTTC
>TRBV12-3/TRBV12-4|-|TRBJ1-2|-
CASSLTGYYGYTF
TGTGCCAGCAGTCTAACAGGGTACTATGGCTACACCTTC
>TRBV15|TRBD1|TRBJ2-2|-
CVTRGTDNRKTTGELFF
TGTGTCACCAGAGGGACAGACAACCGTAAAACCACCGGGGAGCTGTTTTTT
>TRBV28|TRBD1|TRBJ1-2|-
CASSLRQGAYGYTF
TGTGCCAGCAGTCTCCGACAGGGTGCCTATGGCTACACCTTC
>TRBV12-3/TRBV12-4|-|TRBJ2-3|-
CASSHGSTRPDAQYF
TGTGCCAGCAGTCACGGCAGTACGAGACCAGATGCGCAGTATTTT
>TRBV12-3/TRBV12-4|-|TRBJ1-1|few
CATHPGVNTEAFF
TGTGCCACCCATCCCGGGGTGAACACTGAAGCTTTCTTT
>TRBV7-9|TRBD2|TRBJ2-1|-
CASSSPGLAGVWNEQFF
TGTGCCAGCAGCTCCCCGGGACTAGCGGGGGTGTGGAATGAGCAGTTCTTC
>TRBV14|TRBD2|TRBJ2-7|many
CASSQGRGAYEQYF
TGTGCCAGCAGTCAAGGCCGGGGGGCCTACGAGCAGTACTTC
>TRBV2|-|TRBJ1-1|-
CASRPAGTEAFF
TGTGCCAGCAGACCTGCGGGTACTGAAGCTTTCTTT
>TRBV4-1|-|TRBJ1-1|few
CASSQVGVGRTEAFF
TGCGCCAGCAGCCAGGTGGGGGTGGGGAGGACTGAAGCTTTCTTT
>TRBV7-9|-|TRBJ1-2|many
CASSLAPEFGGYTF
TGTGCCAGCAGCTTAGCACCGGAGTTCGGTGGCTACACCTTC
>TRBV7-3|TRBD1|TRBJ2-2|-
CASSPTGDTGELFF
TGTGCCAGCAGCCCCACAGGGGACACCGGGGAGCTGTTTTTT
>TRBV18|-|TRBJ2-5|-
CASAKWGDQETQYF
TGTGCCAGCGCAAAATGGGGAGACCAAGAGACCCAGTACTTC
>TRBV5-1|-|TRBJ1-2|-
CASSLWSSNTYGYTF
TGCGCCAGCAGCTTGTGGAGCAGCAACACATATGGCTACACCTTC
>TRBV7-9|-|TRBJ1-3|-
CASSPPWGGADFSGNTIYF
TGTGCCAGCAGCCCCCCTTGGGGGGGGGCCGACTTCTCTGGAAACACCATATATTTT
>TRBV24-1|TRBD1|TRBJ2-1|-
CATSDLNRGISYNEQFF
TGTGCCACCAGTGATTTGAACAGGGGAATCTCCTACAATGAGCAGTTCTTC
>TRBV20-1|-|TRBJ2-5|many
CSAYGQQETQYF
TGCAGTGCTTACGGACAGCAAGAGACCCAGTACTTC
>TRBV20-1|-|TRBJ2-3|many
CSASSAFDTADTQYF
TGCAGTGCTAGCTCGGCGTTCGACACGGCAGATACGCAGTATTTT
>TRBV5-5|-|TRBJ2-5|-
CASSLDMSTETQYF
TGTGCCAGCAGCTTGGATATGAGTACGGAGACCCAGTACTTC
>TRBV5-1|-|TRBJ1-6|few
CASSLIGQISYNSPLHF
TGCGCCAGCAGCTTGATTGGACAGATCTCCTATAATTCACCCCTCCACTTT
>TRBV28|TRBD1|TRBJ2-1|-
CASRTGTVHNEQFF
TGTGCCAGCAGAACCGGGACAGTCCACAATGAGCAGTTCTTC
>TRBV5-5|TRBD1|TRBJ2-7|few
CASSGGTGGVYEQYF
TGTGCCAGCAGCGGCGGGACAGGGGGCGTATACGAGCAGTACTTC